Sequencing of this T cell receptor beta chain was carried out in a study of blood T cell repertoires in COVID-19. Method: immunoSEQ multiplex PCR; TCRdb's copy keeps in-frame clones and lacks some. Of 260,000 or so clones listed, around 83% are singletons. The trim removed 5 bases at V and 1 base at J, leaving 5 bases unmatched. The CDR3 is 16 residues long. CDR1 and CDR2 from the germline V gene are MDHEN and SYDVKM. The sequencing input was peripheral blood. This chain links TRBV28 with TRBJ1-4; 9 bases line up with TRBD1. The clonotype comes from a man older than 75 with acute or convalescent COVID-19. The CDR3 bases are TGTGCCAGCAGTGGGACAGGGTTTGGAACTAATGAAAAACTGTTTTTT. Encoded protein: CASSGTGFGTNEKLFF.